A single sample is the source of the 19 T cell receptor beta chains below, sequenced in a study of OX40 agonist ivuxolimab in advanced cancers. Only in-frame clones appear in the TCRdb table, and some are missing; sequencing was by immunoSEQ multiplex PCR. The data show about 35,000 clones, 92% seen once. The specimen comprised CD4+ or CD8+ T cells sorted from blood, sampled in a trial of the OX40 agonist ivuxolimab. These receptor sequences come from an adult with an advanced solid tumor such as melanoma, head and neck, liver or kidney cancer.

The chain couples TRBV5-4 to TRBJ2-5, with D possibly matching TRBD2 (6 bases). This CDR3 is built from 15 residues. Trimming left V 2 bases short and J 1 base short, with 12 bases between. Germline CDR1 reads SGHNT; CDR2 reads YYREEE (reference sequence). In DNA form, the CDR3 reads TGTGCCAGCAGCTTTTTAGCGGATGGCCAAGAGACCCAGTACTTC. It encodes CASSFLADGQETQYF.

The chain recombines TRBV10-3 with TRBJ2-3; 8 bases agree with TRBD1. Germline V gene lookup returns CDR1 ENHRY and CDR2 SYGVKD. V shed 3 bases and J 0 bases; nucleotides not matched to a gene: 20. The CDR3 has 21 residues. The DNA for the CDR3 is TGTGCCATCAGTGAAAGGATGGGGGGCAGGGGGCGCCCAGCTAGCACAGATACGCAGTATTTT. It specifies CAISERMGGRGRPASTDTQYF.

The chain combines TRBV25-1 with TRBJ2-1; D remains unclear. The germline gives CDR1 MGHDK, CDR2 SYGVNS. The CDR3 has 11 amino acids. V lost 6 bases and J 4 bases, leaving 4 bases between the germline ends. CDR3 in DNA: TGTGCCAGCAGCCCGTACAATGAGCAGTTCTTC. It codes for CASSPYNEQFF.

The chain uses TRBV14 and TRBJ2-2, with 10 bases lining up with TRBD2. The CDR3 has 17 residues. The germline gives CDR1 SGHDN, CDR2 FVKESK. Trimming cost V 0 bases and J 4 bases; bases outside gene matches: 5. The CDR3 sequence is CASSQDWGLAFTGELFF. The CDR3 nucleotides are TGTGCCAGCAGCCAAGATTGGGGACTAGCGTTCACCGGGGAGCTGTTTTTT. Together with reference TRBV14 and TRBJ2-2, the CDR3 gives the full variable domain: EAGVTQFPSHSVIEKGQTVTLRCDPISGHDNLYWYRRVMGKEIKFLLHFVKESKQDESGMPNNRFLAERTGGTYSTLKVQPAELEDSGVYFCASSQDWGLAFTGELFFGEGSRLTVL.

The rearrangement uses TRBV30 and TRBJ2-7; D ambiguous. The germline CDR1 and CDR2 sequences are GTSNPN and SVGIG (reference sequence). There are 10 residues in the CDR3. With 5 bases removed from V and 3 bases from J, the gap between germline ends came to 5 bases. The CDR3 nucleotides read TGTGCCTGGTTAGGCTACGAGCAGTACTTC. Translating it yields CAWLGYEQYF. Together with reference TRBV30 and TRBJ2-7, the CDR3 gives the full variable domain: SQTIHQWPATLVQPVGSPLSLECTVEGTSNPNLYWYRQAAGRGLQLLFYSVGIGQISSEVPQNLSASRPQDRQFILSSKKLLLSDSGFYLCAWLGYEQYFGPGTRLTVT.

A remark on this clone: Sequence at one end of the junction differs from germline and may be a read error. CDR3 residues: CASSLGVAGYNEQFF. The CDR3 coding sequence is TGTGCTAGCAGCTTAGGGGTAGCGGGTTACAATGAGCAGTTCTTC. The chain has TRBV7-7 and TRBJ2-1; 7 nucleotides line up with TRBD2. The CDR3 extends over 15 amino acids. Germline assignment: CDR1 SSHAT and CDR2 FNYEAQ (reference sequence).

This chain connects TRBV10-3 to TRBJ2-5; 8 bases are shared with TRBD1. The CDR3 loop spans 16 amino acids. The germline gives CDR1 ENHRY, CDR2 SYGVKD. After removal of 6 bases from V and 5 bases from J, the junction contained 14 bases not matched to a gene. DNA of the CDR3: TGTGCCATCAGGGCCGGAGGGACAGGAAAGACGGAGACCCAGTACTTC. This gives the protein CAIRAGGTGKTETQYF.

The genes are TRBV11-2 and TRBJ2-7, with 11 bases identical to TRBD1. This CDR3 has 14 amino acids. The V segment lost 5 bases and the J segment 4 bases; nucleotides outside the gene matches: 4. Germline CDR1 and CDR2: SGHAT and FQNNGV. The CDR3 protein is CASSPGQGAYEQYF. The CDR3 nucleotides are TGTGCCAGCAGCCCCGGACAGGGGGCATACGAGCAGTACTTC.

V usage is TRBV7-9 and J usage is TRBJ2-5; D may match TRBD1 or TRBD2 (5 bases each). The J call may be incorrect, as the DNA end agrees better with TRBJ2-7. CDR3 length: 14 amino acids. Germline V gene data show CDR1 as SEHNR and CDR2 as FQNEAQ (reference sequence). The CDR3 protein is CASSWAWGSGEQYF. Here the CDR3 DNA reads TGTGCCAGCAGCTGGGCTTGGGGGAGCGGCGAGCAGTACTTC.

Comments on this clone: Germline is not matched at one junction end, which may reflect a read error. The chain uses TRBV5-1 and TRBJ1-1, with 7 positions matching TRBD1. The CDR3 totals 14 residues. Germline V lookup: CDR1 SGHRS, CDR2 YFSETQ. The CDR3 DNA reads TGTGCCAGCAGCCAAGGGACAGCCTACACTGAAGCTTTCTTT. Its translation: CASSQGTAYTEAFF.

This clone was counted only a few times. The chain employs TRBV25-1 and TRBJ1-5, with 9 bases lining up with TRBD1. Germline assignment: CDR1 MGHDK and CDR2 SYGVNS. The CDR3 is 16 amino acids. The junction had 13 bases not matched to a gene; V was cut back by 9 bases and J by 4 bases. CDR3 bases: TGTGCCAGAGGGACAGGGAGTATATCGAGGAATCAGCCCCAGCATTTT. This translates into CARGTGSISRNQPQHF.

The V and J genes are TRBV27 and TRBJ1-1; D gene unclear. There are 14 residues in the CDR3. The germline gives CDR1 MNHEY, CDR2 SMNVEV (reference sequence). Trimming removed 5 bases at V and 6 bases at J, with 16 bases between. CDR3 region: CASSQTPFGAEAFF. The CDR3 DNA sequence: TGTGCCAGCAGTCAAACCCCCTTCGGGGCTGAAGCTTTCTTT.

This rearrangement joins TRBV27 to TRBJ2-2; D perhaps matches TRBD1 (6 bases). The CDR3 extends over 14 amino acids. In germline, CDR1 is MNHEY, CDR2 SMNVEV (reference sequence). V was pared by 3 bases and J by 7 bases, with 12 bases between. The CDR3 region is CASSFLGAGGELFF. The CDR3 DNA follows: TGTGCCAGCAGTTTCTTGGGGGCAGGCGGGGAGCTGTTTTTT.

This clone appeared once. The CDR3 DNA sequence: TGCGCCAGCAGCTGGACTAGCCGATCTAGCACAGATACGCAGTATTTT. It translates to CASSWTSRSSTDTQYF. The chain employs TRBV4-3 and TRBJ2-3; 8 bases map to TRBD2. Germline trimming cut 5 bases from V and 0 bases from J; bases unmatched to any gene: 7. In germline, CDR1 is LGHNA, CDR2 YSLEER. The CDR3 covers 16 residues.

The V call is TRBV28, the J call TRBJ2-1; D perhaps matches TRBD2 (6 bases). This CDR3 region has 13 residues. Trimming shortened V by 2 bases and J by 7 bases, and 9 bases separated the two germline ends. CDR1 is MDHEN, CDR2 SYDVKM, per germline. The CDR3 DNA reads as TGTGCCAGCAGTTTAGGCGGGGAAAATGAGCAGTTCTTC. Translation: CASSLGGENEQFF.

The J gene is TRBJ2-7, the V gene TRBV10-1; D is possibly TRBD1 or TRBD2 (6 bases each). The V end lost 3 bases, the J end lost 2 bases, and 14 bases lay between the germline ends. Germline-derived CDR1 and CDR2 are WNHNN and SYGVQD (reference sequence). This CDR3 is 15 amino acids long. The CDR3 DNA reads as TGCGCCAGCAGTGATAGGGGGGAGCCTCCCTACGAGCAGTACTTC. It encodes CASSDRGEPPYEQYF.

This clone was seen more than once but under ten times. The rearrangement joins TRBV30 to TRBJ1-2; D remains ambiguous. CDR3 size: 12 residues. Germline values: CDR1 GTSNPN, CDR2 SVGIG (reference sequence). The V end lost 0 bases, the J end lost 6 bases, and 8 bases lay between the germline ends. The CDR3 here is CAWSVRIDGYTF. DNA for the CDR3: TGTGCCTGGAGTGTACGGATTGATGGCTACACCTTC.

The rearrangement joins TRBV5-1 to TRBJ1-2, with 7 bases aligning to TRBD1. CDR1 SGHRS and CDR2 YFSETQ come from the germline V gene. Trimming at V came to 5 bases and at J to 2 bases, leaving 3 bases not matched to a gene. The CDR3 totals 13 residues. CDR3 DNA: TGCGCCAGCAGAACGGACAGGAACTATGGCTACACCTTC. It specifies CASRTDRNYGYTF.

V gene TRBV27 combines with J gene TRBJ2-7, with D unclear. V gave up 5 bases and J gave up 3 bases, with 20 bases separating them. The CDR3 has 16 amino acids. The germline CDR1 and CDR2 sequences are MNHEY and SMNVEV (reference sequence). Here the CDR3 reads CASSPSRVPSDYEQYF. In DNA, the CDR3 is TGTGCCAGCAGTCCCAGCCGGGTCCCAAGTGACTACGAGCAGTACTTC.